This entry lists 27 T cell receptor beta chains sequenced from one sample in a study of T cells in women clearing cervical HPV infection. Clones were read by immunoSEQ multiplex PCR, and TCRdb kept only the in-frame ones, dropping some. The sample totals 25,000 to 30,000 clones. Sequencing used blood buffy coat. Receptor source: a woman aged 18-69 years with a cervical HPV16 infection that either progressed to CIN3+ or cleared (not recorded which).

A note on this clone: The observed sequence ends 3 residues before the CDR3 terminus, with the missing tail filled in from the germline J gene. The rearrangement uses TRBV19 and TRBJ2-4; D is perhaps TRBD2 (7 bases). Per germline, CDR1 LNHDA and CDR2 SQIVND (reference sequence). The CDR3 runs 14 residues. CDR3 loop: CASKARRGDYGQYF. CDR3 bases read: TGTGCCAGTAAGGCAAGGAGGGGGGACTATGGT.

The covered CDR3 bases are TGTGCCAGCAGCTTAGGGGACAGCTACGAG. Amino acids: CASSLGDSYE. The full-length CDR3 reads as CASSLGDSYEQYF. The rearrangement uses TRBV7-6 and TRBJ2-7; TRBD1 matches at 7 bases. Read coverage stops 3 residues before the CDR3 terminus; the germline J gene supplies the remainder. Looked up from germline, CDR1 is SGHVS and CDR2 is FNYEAQ. The V gene end was trimmed by 1 base and the J gene end by 3 bases; junction bases not matched to a gene: 0. The CDR3 is 13 amino acids.

Concerning this clone itself: The read ends 3 residues shy of where the CDR3 ends; the end is completed using the germline J gene. The chain joins TRBV2 to TRBJ1-6; D gene ambiguous. The CDR3 is 12 amino acids. CDR1 and CDR2 (germline): SNHLY, FYNNEI. The CDR3 sequence: CASSEEAVSLHF. CDR3 DNA, as far as it was read: TGTGCCAGCAGTGAAGAAGCTGTCTCC.

A word on this clone: From the germline J gene comes the end of the CDR3, since the read stops 3 residues before it. The rearrangement links TRBV7-9 to TRBJ2-4; a possible D gene is TRBD1 (6 bases). In germline, CDR1 is SEHNR, CDR2 FQNEAQ (reference sequence). This CDR3 region has 14 residues. The CDR3 is CASSSNVGARGQYF. The part of the CDR3 DNA that was read is TGTGCCAGCAGCTCCAATGTGGGGGCTCGGGGT.

The chain's CDR3 is CASSLAVGYGYTF. Partial CDR3 DNA: TGTGCCAGCAGCTTAGCCGTCGGGTATGGC. The chain joins TRBV11-1 to TRBJ1-2; D is undetermined. The read halts 3 residues ahead of the CDR3 end, with the missing end drawn from the germline J gene. From germline, CDR1 is SGHAT and CDR2 FQDESV (reference sequence). V lost 0 bases, J lost 5 bases, and 7 bases lay in between. There are 13 residues in the CDR3.

As to this clone: Read sequence stops 3 residues before the CDR3 end, and the germline J gene provides the missing end. The chain joins TRBV7-6 to TRBJ1-2; D is ambiguous. CDR1 SGHVS and CDR2 FNYEAQ come from the germline V gene. The CDR3 totals 15 residues. This CDR3 is CASSLGLAGGNDYTF. The covered CDR3 bases are TGTGCCAGCAGCTTAGGGCTAGCGGGAGGCAATGAC.

In the case of this clone: Read coverage stops 3 residues before the CDR3 terminus; the germline J gene supplies the remainder. The chain recombines TRBV2 with TRBJ2-1; D remains unclear. Deletions cut 5 bases from V and 6 bases from J, with 8 bases between. The CDR3 totals 12 residues. CDR1 is SNHLY, CDR2 FYNNEI, per germline. CDR3 DNA, as far as it was read: TGTGCCAGCAGTTTAGGCGGCAATGAG. Protein sequence: CASSLGGNE. The whole CDR3 reads CASSLGGNEQFF.

Comments on this clone: The read finishes 3 residues shy of the CDR3 end, and the germline J gene is used to complete it. This chain connects TRBV30 to TRBJ1-2, with a weak D call TRBD1 (5 bases). Germline V gene lookup returns CDR1 GTSNPN and CDR2 SVGIG (reference sequence). V shed 2 bases and J shed 3 bases, with 10 bases lying between them. This CDR3 is built from 13 residues. This CDR3 reads CAWSTGQYYGYTF. The part of the CDR3 DNA that was read is TGTGCCTGGAGTACCGGACAATACTATGGC.

As for this clone: The sequence runs out 3 residues before the end of the CDR3; the remainder is reconstructed from the germline J gene. The chain couples TRBV5-6 to TRBJ2-2, with a tentative D call TRBD2 (6 bases). V was clipped by 1 base and J by 6 bases, with 13 bases between them. CDR3 length: 15 residues. CDR1 is SGHDT and CDR2 is YYEEEE in the germline V gene. The covered CDR3 bases are TGTGCCAGCAGCTTGACAGCGCGGGATCCCGGGGAG. Translated, it gives CASSLTARDPGE. The entire CDR3 reads CASSLTARDPGELFF.

A remark on this clone: Read coverage stops 3 residues before the CDR3 terminus; the germline J gene supplies the remainder. This chain joins TRBV2 and TRBJ1-5; the D is unclear. The V gene lost 2 bases and the J gene lost 3 bases, with 5 bases spanning the gap. There are 13 residues in the CDR3. CDR1 is SNHLY and CDR2 is FYNNEI in the germline V gene. This chain's CDR3 is CASSEFHNQPQHF. The part of the CDR3 DNA that was read is TGTGCCAGCAGTGAATTCCACAATCAGCCC.

CDR3 amino acids: CSARQGAGGNQPQYF. The sequenced part of the CDR3 DNA is TGCAGTGCTCGACAGGGGGCGGGGGGCAATCAGCCG. The chain couples TRBV20-1 to TRBJ2-3; 10 positions agree with TRBD1. Read data end 3 residues before the CDR3 end; the end is taken from the germline J gene. The germline gives CDR1 DFQATT, CDR2 SNEGSKA (reference sequence). CDR3 length equals 15 residues.

Concerning this clone: The observed sequence ends 3 residues before the CDR3 terminus, with the missing tail filled in from the germline J gene. This rearrangement joins TRBV27 to TRBJ2-6, with unresolved D. Trimming removed 5 bases from V and 0 bases from J, with 8 bases in between. The CDR3 length is 15 residues. The germline V gene has CDR1 MNHEY and CDR2 SMNVEV (reference sequence). The CDR3 DNA, read in part, is TGTGCCAGCAGTCCTTACTCCTCTGGGGCCAACGTC. It translates to CASSPYSSGANV. The whole CDR3 sequence is CASSPYSSGANVLTF.

Notes on this clone: The DNA ends 3 residues before the CDR3 does, and the rest of the CDR3 is filled in from the germline J gene. The chain uses TRBV7-2 and TRBJ1-2; D is undetermined. Germline-derived CDR1 and CDR2 are SGHTA and FQGNSA. The CDR3 length is 13 residues. Here the CDR3 reads CASSLNSGSFYTF. The CDR3 DNA, read in part, is TGTGCCAGCAGCTTAAATAGCGGGAGCTTC.

Comments on this clone: The CDR3 end lies 3 residues beyond the end of the read and is filled in from the germline J gene. V usage is TRBV20-1 and J usage is TRBJ2-3, with D unclear. The CDR3 spans 15 residues. Trimming cost V 6 bases and J 2 bases, with 18 bases left between them. Germline CDR1 is DFQATT and CDR2 is SNEGSKA (reference sequence). CDR3 sequence: CSALETRTSTDTQYF. The part of the CDR3 DNA that was read is TGCAGTGCGCTCGAGACAAGAACTTCCACAGATACG.

Worth noting for this clone: Sequencing ends 3 residues short of the CDR3 end; the germline J gene provides the rest. The chain combines TRBV7-9 with TRBJ2-5; 9 bases match TRBD2. CDR1 and CDR2 (germline): SEHNR, FQNEAQ (reference sequence). The CDR3 totals 14 residues. The covered CDR3 bases are TGTGCCGGTGGGGGCGGGAGGGCTTCAGATACC. It codes for CAGGGGRASDT. Given in full, the CDR3 is CAGGGGRASDTQYF.

In the case of this clone: The read ends 3 residues before the CDR3 terminus; that terminus is restored from the germline J gene. The V and J genes are TRBV20-1 and TRBJ2-5; 8 nucleotides align to TRBD1. The V segment lost 0 bases and the J segment 5 bases; nucleotides outside the gene matches: 2. The CDR3 length is 13 residues. CDR1 DFQATT and CDR2 SNEGSKA come from the germline V gene (reference sequence). CDR3 bases read: TGCAGTGCTAGAGACCAGGGGGCTGAGACC. This encodes CSARDQGAET. The entire CDR3 protein is CSARDQGAETQYF.

A remark on this clone: Coverage ceases 3 residues before the CDR3 finishes, and the germline J gene fills in the end. This chain links TRBV7-2 with TRBJ2-1; D may be TRBD1 (6 bases). Germline assignment: CDR1 SGHTA and CDR2 FQGNSA. Trimming took 5 bases from V and 4 from J, leaving 12 bases between them. The CDR3 extends over 14 amino acids. The part of the CDR3 DNA that was read is TGTGCCAGCAGCCCCGGGACATATTACAATGAG. Encoded protein: CASSPGTYYNE. The full CDR3 reads CASSPGTYYNEQFF.

Concerning this clone itself: The read ends 3 residues early relative to the CDR3; the germline J gene fills the gap. The rearrangement uses TRBV19 and TRBJ1-2, with 7 bases matching TRBD1. The CDR3 is 14 residues long. Germline values: CDR1 LNHDA, CDR2 SQIVND (reference sequence). The CDR3 reads CASSYRDSTYDYTF. The sequenced part of the CDR3 DNA is TGTGCCAGTAGTTACCGGGACAGCACCTACGAC.

A note on this clone: The read falls 3 residues short of the CDR3 end, and the missing part is taken from the germline J gene. The chain couples TRBV30 to TRBJ2-3, with 8 bases lining up with TRBD2. This CDR3 region has 12 residues. The germline gives CDR1 GTSNPN, CDR2 SVGIG (reference sequence). The sequenced CDR3 bases are TGTGCCTGGGAGCTTTCGACTAGCGCG. It is translated as CAWELSTSA. The complete CDR3 protein is CAWELSTSAQYF.

With respect to this clone: The CDR3 end lies 3 residues beyond the end of the read and is filled in from the germline J gene. This chain connects TRBV20-1 to TRBJ2-3; maybe TRBD2 (6 bases). Trimming shortened V by 5 bases and J by 3 bases, and 24 bases separated the two germline ends. CDR3 length: 17 amino acids. Germline V gives CDR1 DFQATT, CDR2 SNEGSKA (reference sequence). CDR3 DNA (partial): TGCAGTGCTCCCCAAGCGGGCGGGAACCTTAGGACAGATACG. This encodes CSAPQAGGNLRTDT. The whole CDR3 is CSAPQAGGNLRTDTQYF.

Notes on this clone: The CDR3 end is not reached by the read, which stops 3 residues before it; the germline J gene fills it in. The chain combines TRBV20-1 with TRBJ2-4; D perhaps matches TRBD1 (5 bases). CDR1 is DFQATT and CDR2 is SNEGSKA in the germline V gene (reference sequence). CDR3 size: 12 residues. The CDR3 is CSAQDRDYGQYF. The CDR3 bases that were read are TGCAGTGCGCAAGACAGAGATTATGGT.

Points on this clone: The read is 3 residues too short to cover the CDR3 end, so that end is filled in from the germline J gene. The identical CDR3 is also encoded by other nucleotide sequences in the sample. The chain couples TRBV20-1 to TRBJ1-2; TRBD1 matches at 9 bases. Germline loops: CDR1 DFQATT, CDR2 SNEGSKA (reference sequence). CDR3 length: 13 amino acids. The CDR3 region is CSAEQGAGYGYTF. CDR3 DNA (partial): TGCAGTGCTGAACAGGGGGCTGGCTACGGA.

To note about this clone: The read ends 3 residues shy of where the CDR3 ends; the end is completed using the germline J gene. The chain combines TRBV7-3 with TRBJ2-1; D possibly corresponds to TRBD1 (6 bases). V gave up 4 bases and J gave up 2 bases, with 12 bases separating them. The CDR3 is 15 amino acids. The germline CDR1 and CDR2 sequences are SGHTA and FQGTGA. CDR3: CASSSNREPYNEQFF. CDR3 bases read: TGTGCCAGCAGCTCCAACAGGGAGCCCTACAATGAG.

With regard to this clone: Sequencing ends 3 residues short of the CDR3 end; the germline J gene provides the rest. The rearrangement joins TRBV4-2 to TRBJ1-2; 7 nucleotides agree with TRBD1. Germline values: CDR1 LGHNA, CDR2 YNFKEQ. CDR3 size: 16 residues. With V trimmed by 0 bases and J by 5 bases, 9 bases remained unmatched. The sequenced part of the CDR3 DNA is TGTGCCAGCAGCCAAGAAGGGGGCGCTTGGGCGTATGGC. This codes for CASSQEGGAWAYG. From start to end, the CDR3 is CASSQEGGAWAYGYTF.

The chain's CDR3 is CATSVLNLRSYEQYF. The CDR3 DNA, read in part, is TGTGCCACCAGTGTCCTTAACCTGCGCTCCTACGAG. The V call is TRBV24-1, the J call TRBJ2-7; D gene unclear. The CDR3 extends 3 residues past the end of the read, so its final part is completed from the germline J gene. V shed 5 bases and J shed 0 bases, with 13 bases lying between them. The germline V gene encodes CDR1 KGHDR and CDR2 SFDVKD. This CDR3 contains 15 residues.

About this clone itself: Read coverage stops 3 residues before the CDR3 terminus; the germline J gene supplies the remainder. The chain has TRBV19 and TRBJ1-4, with 7 positions matching TRBD1. Per germline, CDR1 LNHDA and CDR2 SQIVND (reference sequence). V was pared by 6 bases and J by 5 bases, with 6 bases of the junction left unmatched. The CDR3 has 14 amino acids. Partial CDR3 DNA: TGTGCCAGTAGCGGGGGACAGTCAAATGAAAAA. This translates into CASSGGQSNEK. The whole CDR3 protein reads CASSGGQSNEKLFF.

A word on this clone: The read ends 3 residues early relative to the CDR3; the germline J gene fills the gap. The chain carries TRBV2 and TRBJ2-5; TRBD2 agrees at 7 bases. Germline-derived CDR1 and CDR2 are SNHLY and FYNNEI. The CDR3 length is 15 residues. V was pared by 0 bases and J by 4 bases, with 5 bases of the junction left unmatched. Partial CDR3 DNA: TGTGCCAGCAGTGAAGCGCTTGGCGGGGGAGAGACC. This translates into CASSEALGGGET. The whole CDR3 protein reads CASSEALGGGETQYF.